A selection of T cell receptor beta chains follows, all from one sample in a study of neoadjuvant anti-PD-1 for oral cavity cancer. Assay used: immunoSEQ multiplex PCR; TCRdb lists only in-frame clones, some missing. The sample yields over 60,000 clones, roughly nine tenths seen once. The sample here was PBMCs, taken after nivolumab (anti-PD-1) treatment. All receptors derive from a person between 40 and 85 years old with oral cavity squamous cell carcinoma. Each CDR3 is given with its conserved first and last residue.

>TRBV6-6
CASSRTRPGADTQYF
>TRBV6-5
CASSPGGSGANVLTF
>TRBV7-6
CASSSTGGLEAFF
>TRBV29-1
CSVSTGLGGYTF
>TRBV7-9
CASSLRDRGIYGYTF
>TRBV5-5
CASSLVPAGSYNEQFF
>TRBV5-1
CASSLKREGNEQFF
>TRBV1
CTSTMDNANTGELFF
>TRBV4-1
CASRRDFTDTQYF
>TRBV5-1
CASSTHQGRGEQYF
>TRBV28
CASGGYFGYTF
>TRBV11-2
CASRSWGGESVNEQYF
>TRBV7-8
CASSLKQGARDYGYTF
>TRBV7-8
CASSLARSEQYF
>TRBV28
CASSLTYYEQYF
>TRBV4-1
CASSQDLSRENTIYF
>TRBV27
CATQPTGGQPQHF
>TRBV5-1
CASSEGDSIYGYTF
>TRBV6-6
CASGGGPSYEQYF
>TRBV2
CASRPFGVYEQYF
>TRBV5-1
CASKLAGVSADTQYF
>TRBV2
CASSPLVGGTEAFF
>TRBV5-1
CASSSRLGRETQYF
>TRBV5-1
CASSLGSSGEQYF
>TRBV2
CASSGTGGTQPQHF
>TRBV5-5
CASSLEGGYEQYF
>TRBV2
CASSDYGRESNQPQHF
>TRBV7-6
CASSVGTSGFEQYF